The rows below give T cell receptor beta chains drawn from one sample of a study of T-cell memory formation after mild COVID-19. TCRdb ran MiXCR on the 5' RACE reads and lists one entry per CDR3 protein. The sample lists 500,000 to 650,000 distinct CDR3 sequences; about a fifth were seen once. Sequenced input: PBMCs or a T cell subset sorted from them (not recorded which). These receptors originate from an adult woman who had mild COVID-19 (a few samples of this study predate the infection). Cell type and time point are not known. The CDR3 runs from the conserved cysteine through the conserved F or W. The D gene is left open where the match is weak. Clone size is stated in some rows and not others, as once, few, many or a class when expanded.

D gene	clone size	J gene	V gene	CDR3 protein	CDR3 DNA
.	.	TRBJ1-1	TRBV19	CASIDVYGGKAFF	TGTGCCAGTATTGACGTTTATGGAGGAAAAGCTTTCTTT
.	few	TRBJ2-1	TRBV14	CASSPIGQEDHNEQFF	TGTGCCAGCAGCCCCATCGGGCAGGAGGACCACAATGAGCAGTTCTTC
TRBD2	.	TRBJ2-3	TRBV7-2	CASSLTSGPRHTQYF	TGTGCCAGCAGCCTCACTAGCGGCCCCAGGCACACGCAGTATTTT
.	.	TRBJ2-1	TRBV7-9	CASSLVGPINEQFF	TGTGCCAGCAGCTTGGTGGGCCCCATCAATGAGCAGTTCTTC
.	.	TRBJ2-7	TRBV20-1	CSALKGGSSYEQYF	TGCAGTGCTCTTAAGGGGGGGAGCTCCTACGAGCAGTACTTC
.	few	TRBJ1-1	TRBV20-1	CSARDLVEAFF	TGCAGTGCTAGAGATCTGGTTGAAGCTTTCTTT
.	.	TRBJ1-2	TRBV12-3/TRBV12-4	CASSLKVNYGYTF	TGTGCCAGCAGTTTAAAAGTAAACTATGGCTACACCTTC
.	few	TRBJ1-1	TRBV5-1	CASSLETVNTEAFF	TGCGCCAGCAGCTTGGAGACGGTGAACACTGAAGCTTTCTTT
.	.	TRBJ2-3	TRBV5-1	CASSFASGGTDTQYF	TGCGCCAGCAGCTTTGCGTCAGGGGGCACAGATACGCAGTATTTT
.	.	TRBJ1-1	TRBV9	CASSVDFEGVNTEAFF	TGTGCCAGCAGCGTAGATTTTGAAGGAGTGAACACTGAAGCTTTCTTT
TRBD2	.	TRBJ2-1	TRBV6-6	CASSYSWTSPYNEQFF	TGTGCCAGCAGTTACTCGTGGACTAGCCCCTACAATGAGCAGTTCTTC
.	.	TRBJ2-1	TRBV20-1	CSARGSPGVEHEQFF	TGCAGTGCTAGAGGGTCCCCGGGGGTCGAACATGAGCAGTTCTTC
TRBD1	.	TRBJ2-5	TRBV7-2	CASSYGQGSFGETQYF	TGTGCCAGCAGCTACGGACAGGGGTCATTCGGAGAGACCCAGTACTTC
.	.	TRBJ2-7	TRBV29-1	CSVEDGLGPFGEQYF	TGCAGCGTTGAAGATGGGCTAGGACCCTTTGGGGAGCAGTACTTC